This T cell receptor beta chain was identified in a study of shared clonotypes between healthy human individuals. Overall study results and limits: Clonotype sharing among the donors was expected to vary with sequencing depth.

With respect to this clone: What it recognizes is unknown.

The data were produced by immunoSEQ multiplex PCR, yet TCRdb's version contains in-frame clones alone and is incomplete. The sample includes a few million clones, just under 95% of them seen just once. The source of this sequence is a man aged 18 to 35 in good health. Some clones in this sample may be carry-over from other donors' samples. The sequenced sample consisted of naive CD4+ T cells from PBMCs. Subset given: CD45RA+ positively selected.

The CDR3 loop reads CASTDTGGNTEAFF. CDR3 sequence (DNA): TGTGCCAGCACCGATACAGGGGGCAACACTGAAGCTTTCTTT. The V gene is TRBV5-6, the J gene TRBJ1-1; 9 bases line up with TRBD1. Germline V gene data show CDR1 as SGHDT and CDR2 as YYEEEE. The J segment lost 2 bases and the V segment lost 6 bases, leaving 5 bases of the junction unmatched. The length of the CDR3 is 14 residues.